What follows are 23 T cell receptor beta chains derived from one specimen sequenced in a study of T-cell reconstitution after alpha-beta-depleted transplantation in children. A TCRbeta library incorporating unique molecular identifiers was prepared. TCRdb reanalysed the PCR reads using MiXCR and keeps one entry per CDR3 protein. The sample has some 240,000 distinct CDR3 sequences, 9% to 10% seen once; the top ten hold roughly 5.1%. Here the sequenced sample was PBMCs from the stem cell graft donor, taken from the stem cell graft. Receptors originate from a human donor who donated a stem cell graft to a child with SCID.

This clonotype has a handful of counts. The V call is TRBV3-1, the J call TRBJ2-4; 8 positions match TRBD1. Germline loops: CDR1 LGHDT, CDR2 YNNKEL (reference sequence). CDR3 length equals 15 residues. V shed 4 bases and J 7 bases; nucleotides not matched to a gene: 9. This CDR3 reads CASSLRTGQANIQYF. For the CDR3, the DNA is TGTGCCAGCAGCCTACGGACAGGGCAAGCGAACATTCAGTACTTC.

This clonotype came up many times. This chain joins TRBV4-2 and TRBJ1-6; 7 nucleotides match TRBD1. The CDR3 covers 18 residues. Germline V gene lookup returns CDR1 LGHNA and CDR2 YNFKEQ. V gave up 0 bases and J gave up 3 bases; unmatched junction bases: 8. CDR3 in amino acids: CASSQEPGQSNYNSPLHF. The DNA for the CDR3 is TGTGCCAGCAGCCAAGAACCGGGACAGTCAAACTATAATTCACCCCTCCACTTT.

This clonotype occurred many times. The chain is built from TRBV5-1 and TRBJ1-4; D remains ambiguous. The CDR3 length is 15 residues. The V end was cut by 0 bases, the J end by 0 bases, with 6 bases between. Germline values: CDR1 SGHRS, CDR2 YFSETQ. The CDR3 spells CASSLESATNEKLFF. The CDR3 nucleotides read TGCGCCAGCAGCTTGGAGTCAGCAACTAATGAAAAACTGTTTTTT.

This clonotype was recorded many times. The CDR3, as DNA: TGTGCCAGCAGCCTCCTCGGGAACCAGTACTTC. It is translated as CASSLLGNQYF. The rearrangement links TRBV11-2 to TRBJ2-5, with a possible D match to TRBD2 (5 bases). The CDR3 has 11 amino acids. Trimming removed 5 bases at V and 10 bases at J, with 11 bases between. Germline CDR1 is SGHAT and CDR2 is FQNNGV.

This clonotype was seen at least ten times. The DNA for the CDR3 is TGTGCCAGCAGCCCCACAGGGTCCGGAAGCAATCAGCCCCAGCATTTT. It is translated as CASSPTGSGSNQPQHF. The genes are TRBV7-9 and TRBJ1-5; tentatively, D is TRBD1 (6 bases). Trimming stripped 5 bases from V and 1 base from J, with 15 bases between. Per germline, CDR1 SEHNR and CDR2 FQNEAQ (reference sequence). The CDR3 is 16 residues long.

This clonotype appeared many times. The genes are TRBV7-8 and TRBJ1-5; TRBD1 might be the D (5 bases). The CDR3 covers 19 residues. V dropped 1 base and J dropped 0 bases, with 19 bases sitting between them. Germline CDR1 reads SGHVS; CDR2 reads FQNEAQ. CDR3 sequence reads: CASSLVEAGKSYSNQPQHF. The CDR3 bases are TGTGCCAGCAGCTTAGTTGAGGCAGGGAAGAGTTATAGCAATCAGCCCCAGCATTTT.

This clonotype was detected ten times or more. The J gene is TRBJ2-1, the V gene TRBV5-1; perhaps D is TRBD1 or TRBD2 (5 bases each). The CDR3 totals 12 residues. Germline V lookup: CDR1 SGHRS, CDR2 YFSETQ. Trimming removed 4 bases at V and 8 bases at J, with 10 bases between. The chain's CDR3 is CASSPQGDEQFF. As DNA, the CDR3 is TGCGCCAGCAGCCCCCAGGGAGATGAGCAGTTCTTC.

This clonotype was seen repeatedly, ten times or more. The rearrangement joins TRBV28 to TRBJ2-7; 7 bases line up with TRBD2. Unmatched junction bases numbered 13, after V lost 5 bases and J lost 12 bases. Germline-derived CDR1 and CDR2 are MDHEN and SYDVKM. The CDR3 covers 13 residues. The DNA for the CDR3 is TGTGCCAGCAGTCCCGCCGTGGCCAGGGAGGGGTACTTC. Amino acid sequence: CASSPAVAREGYF.

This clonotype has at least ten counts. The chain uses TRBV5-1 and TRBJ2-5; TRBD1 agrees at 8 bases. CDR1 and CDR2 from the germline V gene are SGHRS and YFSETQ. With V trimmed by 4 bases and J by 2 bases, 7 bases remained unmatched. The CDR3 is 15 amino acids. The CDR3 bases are TGCGCCAGCAGCACATGGACAGGGCCTCAAGAGACCCAGTACTTC. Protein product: CASSTWTGPQETQYF. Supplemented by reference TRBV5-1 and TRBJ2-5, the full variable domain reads KAGVTQTPRYLIKTRGQQVTLSCSPISGHRSVSWYQQTPGQGLQFLFEYFSETQRNKGNFPGRFSGRQFSNSRSEMNVSTLELGDSALYLCASSTWTGPQETQYFGPGTRLLVL.

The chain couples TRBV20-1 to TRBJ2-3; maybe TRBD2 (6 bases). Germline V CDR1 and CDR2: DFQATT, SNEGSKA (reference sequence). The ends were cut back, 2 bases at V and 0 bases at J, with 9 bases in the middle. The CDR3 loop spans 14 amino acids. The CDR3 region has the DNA TGCAGTGCTAGAAGGGACTTCAGCACAGATACGCAGTATTTT. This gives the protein CSARRDFSTDTQYF.

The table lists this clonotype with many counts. The CDR3 sequence: CASSLTGFQDNEQFF. The CDR3 region has the DNA TGCGCCAGCAGCTTGACGGGTTTCCAGGACAATGAGCAGTTCTTC. The V and J genes are TRBV5-1 and TRBJ2-1, with D unclear. Trimming took 1 base from V and 5 from J, leaving 13 bases between them. CDR1 and CDR2 (germline): SGHRS, YFSETQ. The CDR3 has 15 residues.

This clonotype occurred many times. The CDR3 DNA sequence: TGCGCCAGCAGCCCCCCAGGGGACACCATATATTTT. Its protein is CASSPPGDTIYF. The chain has TRBV5-1 and TRBJ1-3; the D gene is possibly TRBD1 (6 bases). This CDR3 has 12 residues. Per germline, CDR1 SGHRS and CDR2 YFSETQ. Deletions cut 4 bases from V and 8 bases from J, with 10 bases between.

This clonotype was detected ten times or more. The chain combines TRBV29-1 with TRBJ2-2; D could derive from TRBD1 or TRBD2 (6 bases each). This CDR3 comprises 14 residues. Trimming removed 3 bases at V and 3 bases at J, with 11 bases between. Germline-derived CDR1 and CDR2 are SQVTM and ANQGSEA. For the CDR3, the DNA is TGCAGCGTTGATGCCGGGGGCCACACCGGGGAGCTGTTTTTT. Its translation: CSVDAGGHTGELFF.

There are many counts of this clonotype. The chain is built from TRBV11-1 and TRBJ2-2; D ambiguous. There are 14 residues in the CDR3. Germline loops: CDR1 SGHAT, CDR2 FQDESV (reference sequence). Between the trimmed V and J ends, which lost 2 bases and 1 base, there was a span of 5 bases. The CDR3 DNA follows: TGTGCCAGCAGCTTAAGGGAGAACACCGGGGAGCTGTTTTTT. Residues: CASSLRENTGELFF.

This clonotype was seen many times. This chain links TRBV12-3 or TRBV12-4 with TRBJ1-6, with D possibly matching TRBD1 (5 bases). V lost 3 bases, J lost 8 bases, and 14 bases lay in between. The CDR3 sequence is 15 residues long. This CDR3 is CASSFSGAGDSPLHF. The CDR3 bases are TGTGCCAGCAGTTTCTCTGGGGCTGGGGATTCACCCCTCCACTTT.

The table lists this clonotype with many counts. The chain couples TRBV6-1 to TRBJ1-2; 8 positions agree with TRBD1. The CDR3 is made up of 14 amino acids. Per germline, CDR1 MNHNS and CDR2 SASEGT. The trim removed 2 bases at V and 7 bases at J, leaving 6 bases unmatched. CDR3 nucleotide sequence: TGTGCCAGCAGTGAACGGACAGGGATGGGTGGCTACACCTTC. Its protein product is CASSERTGMGGYTF.

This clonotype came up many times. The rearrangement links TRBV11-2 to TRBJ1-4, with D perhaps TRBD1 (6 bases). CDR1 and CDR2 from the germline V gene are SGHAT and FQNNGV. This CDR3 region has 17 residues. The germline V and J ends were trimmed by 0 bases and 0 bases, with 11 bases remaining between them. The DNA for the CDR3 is TGTGCCAGCAGCTTAGACCCCCCAGGGGCAACTAATGAAAAACTGTTTTTT. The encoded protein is CASSLDPPGATNEKLFF.

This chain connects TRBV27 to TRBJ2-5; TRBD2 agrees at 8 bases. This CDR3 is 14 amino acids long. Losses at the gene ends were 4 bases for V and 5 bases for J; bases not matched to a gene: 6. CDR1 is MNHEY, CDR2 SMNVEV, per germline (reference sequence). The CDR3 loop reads CASSYRGGVETQYF. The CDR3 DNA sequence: TGTGCCAGCAGTTATCGGGGGGGCGTTGAGACCCAGTACTTC.

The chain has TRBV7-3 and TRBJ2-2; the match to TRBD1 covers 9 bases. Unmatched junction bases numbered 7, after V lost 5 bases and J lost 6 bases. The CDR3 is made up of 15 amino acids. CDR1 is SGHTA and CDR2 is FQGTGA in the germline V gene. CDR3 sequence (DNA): TGTGCCAGCAGCCAACAGACAGGGGGTCCCGGGGAGCTGTTTTTT. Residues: CASSQQTGGPGELFF.

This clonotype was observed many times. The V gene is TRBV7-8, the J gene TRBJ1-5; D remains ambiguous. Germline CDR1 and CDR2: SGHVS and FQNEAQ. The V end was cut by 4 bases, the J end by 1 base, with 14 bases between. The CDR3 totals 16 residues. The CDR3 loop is CASSSPPRFSNQPQHF. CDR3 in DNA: TGTGCCAGCAGCTCACCCCCGCGCTTCAGCAATCAGCCCCAGCATTTT.

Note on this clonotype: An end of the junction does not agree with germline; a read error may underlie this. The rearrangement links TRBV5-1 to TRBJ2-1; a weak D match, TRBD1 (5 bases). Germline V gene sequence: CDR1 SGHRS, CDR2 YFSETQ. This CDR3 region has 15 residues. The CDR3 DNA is TGCGCCACCTCGGTTATAGGGGAACCCTACATTGAGCAGTTCTTC. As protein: CATSVIGEPYIEQFF.

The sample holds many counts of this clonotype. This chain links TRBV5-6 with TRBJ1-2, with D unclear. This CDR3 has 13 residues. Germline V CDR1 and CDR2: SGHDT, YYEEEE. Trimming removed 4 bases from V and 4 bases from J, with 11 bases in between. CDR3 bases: TGTGCCAGCAGCCCTCAAAGTGCCTATGGCTACACCTTC. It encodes CASSPQSAYGYTF.

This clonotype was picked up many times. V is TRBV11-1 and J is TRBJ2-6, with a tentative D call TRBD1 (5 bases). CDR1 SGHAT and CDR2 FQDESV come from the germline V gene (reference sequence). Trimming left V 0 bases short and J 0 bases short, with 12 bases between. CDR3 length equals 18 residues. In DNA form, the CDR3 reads TGTGCCAGCAGCTTAGCGGGCAGGGCCCCCTCTGGGGCCAACGTCCTGACTTTC. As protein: CASSLAGRAPSGANVLTF.